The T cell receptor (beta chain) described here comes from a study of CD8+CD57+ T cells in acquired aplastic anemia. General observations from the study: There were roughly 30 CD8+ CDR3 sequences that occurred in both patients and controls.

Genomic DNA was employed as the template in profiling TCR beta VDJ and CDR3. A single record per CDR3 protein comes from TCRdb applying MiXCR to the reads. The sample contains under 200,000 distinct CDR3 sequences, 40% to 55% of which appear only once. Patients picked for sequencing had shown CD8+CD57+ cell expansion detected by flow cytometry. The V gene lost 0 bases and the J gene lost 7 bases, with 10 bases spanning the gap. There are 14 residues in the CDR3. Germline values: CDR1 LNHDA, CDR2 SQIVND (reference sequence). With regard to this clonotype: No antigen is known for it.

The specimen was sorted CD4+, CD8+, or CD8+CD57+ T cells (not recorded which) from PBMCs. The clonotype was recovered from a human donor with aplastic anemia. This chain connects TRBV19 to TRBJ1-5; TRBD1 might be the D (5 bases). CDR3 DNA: TGTGCCAGTAGTATAGAGAGATGGGGCCAGCCCCAGCATTTT. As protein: CASSIERWGQPQHF.